This T cell receptor (beta chain) came from a study of spatial heterogeneity in lung cancer. Trimming cost V 4 bases and J 10 bases, with 11 bases left between them. Germline V gene data show CDR1 as LGHNT and CDR2 as FRNRAP. This CDR3 spans 13 amino acids. The time point is: sample taken at primary tumor resection. Frozen PBMC, nontumor lung or tumor provided whole RNA, which was sequenced unsorted. Every molecule of TCR cDNA had its own unique molecular identifier. TCRdb used MiXCR to reprocess the 5' RACE reads, holding one entry per CDR3 protein. The sample holds almost 75,000 distinct CDR3 sequences, roughly 13% seen once.

This TCR derives from a male donor with early-stage non-small cell lung cancer. This material consisted of PBMCs, taken at surgery. V gene TRBV12-5 combines with J gene TRBJ1-6; D is unclear. The CDR3 loop reads CASGSTEFSPLHF. As DNA, the CDR3 is TGTGCTAGTGGTTCAACCGAATTCTCACCCCTCCACTTT.